One sample yielded the 28 T cell receptor beta chains listed below, sequenced in a study of T cells in localized non-small cell lung cancer. TCRdb keeps only in-frame clones here, not all; method: immunoSEQ multiplex PCR. The sample lists about 40,000 clones, more than 85% seen once, with 3% to 4.5% in the top ten. Sample: peripheral blood, taken before any cancer treatment. These receptors originate from a man between 18 and 49 years old with stage I lung adenocarcinoma.

The V gene is TRBV13, the J gene TRBJ1-4; the D gene is possibly TRBD1 (6 bases). Germline CDR1 reads PRHDT; CDR2 reads FYEKMQ (reference sequence). The germline V and J ends were trimmed by 1 base and 7 bases, with 16 bases remaining between them. The CDR3 contains 16 residues. CDR3 region: CASSLVGGAESEKLFF. The CDR3 DNA is TGTGCCAGCAGCTTAGTGGGGGGCGCGGAGAGTGAAAAACTGTTTTTT.

In this sample, this clone turned up once. The chain uses TRBV5-1 and TRBJ2-4, with unresolved D. Looked up from germline, CDR1 is SGHRS and CDR2 is YFSETQ. Trimming pared 1 base from V and 5 bases from J, leaving 13 bases between. This CDR3 is 15 amino acids long. The CDR3 loop reads CASSLSGDGENIQYF. For the CDR3, the DNA is TGCGCCAGCAGCTTGTCAGGAGATGGGGAAAACATTCAGTACTTC.

J is TRBJ1-1 and V is TRBV5-1; 7 bases match TRBD1. V lost 0 bases and J lost 7; bases outside the gene matches: 3. The CDR3 totals 13 residues. Germline CDR1 is SGHRS and CDR2 is YFSETQ. The CDR3 DNA sequence: TGCGCCAGCAGCTTGGGGGGACAGATTGAAGCTTTCTTT. It encodes CASSLGGQIEAFF.

V and J are TRBV4-3 and TRBJ1-1; D is perhaps TRBD1 (5 bases). V lost 0 bases and J 4 bases, leaving 12 bases between the germline ends. The CDR3 covers 15 residues. The V gene's germline CDR1 is LGHNA and CDR2 YSLEER. Written as DNA, the CDR3 is TGCGCCAGCAGCCAAGAAGCCTTCGGGGGCACTGAAGCTTTCTTT. Encoded protein: CASSQEAFGGTEAFF.

A few counts support this clone. The chain employs TRBV5-6 and TRBJ2-5, with 12 bases aligning to TRBD2. The length of the CDR3 is 15 residues. Germline CDR1 SGHDT, CDR2 YYEEEE. After removal of 5 bases from V and 5 bases from J, the junction contained 7 bases not matched to a gene. CDR3 bases: TGTGCCAGCAGTTTCCTAGCGGGGGGGCGGGAGACCCAGTACTTC. The encoded protein is CASSFLAGGRETQYF.

The chain recombines TRBV5-6 with TRBJ1-4; tentative D call: TRBD1 (5 bases). Germline V gene lookup returns CDR1 SGHDT and CDR2 YYEEEE. V was clipped by 0 bases and J by 8 bases, with 8 bases between them. This CDR3 has 13 amino acids. The CDR3, as DNA: TGTGCCAGCAGCTTGGTGGGGGAGGAAAAACTGTTTTTT. Amino acids: CASSLVGEEKLFF.

V is TRBV4-1 and J is TRBJ1-1; weak D call: TRBD1 (6 bases). The CDR3 has 12 residues. Germline assignment: CDR1 MGHRA and CDR2 YSYEKL. Trimming took off 2 bases at V and 10 bases at J, with 11 bases between the two ends. CDR3 sequence (DNA): TGCGCCAGCAGCCAATCTACAGGGAGAGCTTTCTTT. Residues: CASSQSTGRAFF.

The chain couples TRBV7-7 to TRBJ1-2; D not certain. The length of the CDR3 is 15 residues. Germline CDR1 reads SSHAT; CDR2 reads FNYEAQ (reference sequence). The V end was cut by 2 bases, the J end by 2 bases, with 12 bases between. The CDR3 reads CASSLPPTANYGYTF. Here the CDR3 DNA reads TGTGCCAGCAGCTTACCCCCTACTGCAAACTATGGCTACACCTTC.

The J gene is TRBJ2-2, the V gene TRBV5-4, with 9 nucleotides matching TRBD1. V shed 0 bases and J 6 bases; nucleotides not matched to a gene: 3. This CDR3 spans 15 amino acids. CDR1 SGHNT and CDR2 YYREEE come from the germline V gene (reference sequence). Here the CDR3 DNA reads TGTGCCAGCAGCTTGGGGGGACAGGGCGCCGGGGAGCTGTTTTTT. This gives the protein CASSLGGQGAGELFF.

V gene TRBV19 combines with J gene TRBJ1-2, with TRBD1 matching 8 bases. Germline lookup yields CDR1 LNHDA and CDR2 SQIVND (reference sequence). After removal of 7 bases from V and 4 bases from J, the junction contained 17 bases not matched to a gene. This CDR3 is built from 17 residues. CDR3 DNA sequence: TGTGCCAGTACCCTAAAACAGGGGGGCTCCGTCCGCTATGGCTACACCTTC. Translated, it gives CASTLKQGGSVRYGYTF.

The chain uses TRBV5-1 and TRBJ2-7, with a tentative D call TRBD1 (6 bases). Trimming shortened V by 4 bases and J by 3 bases, and 14 bases separated the two germline ends. Germline CDR1 reads SGHRS; CDR2 reads YFSETQ. The CDR3 sequence is 14 residues long. CDR3 residues: CASSPRQVVYEQYF. Written as DNA, the CDR3 is TGCGCCAGCAGCCCAAGACAGGTCGTCTACGAGCAGTACTTC.

The genes are TRBV9 and TRBJ2-1, with unresolved D. The CDR3 contains 17 residues. Trimming removed 4 bases from V and 8 bases from J, with 25 bases in between. Germline V gene sequence: CDR1 SGDLS, CDR2 YYNGEE. The CDR3 loop is CASSPRIIGIGLDEQFF. The CDR3 DNA is TGTGCCAGCAGCCCCCGGATTATAGGGATCGGATTAGATGAGCAGTTCTTC.

As for this clone: This CDR3 is also generated by other DNA sequences in the sample. The V call is TRBV5-1, the J call TRBJ1-2; 7 nucleotides match TRBD1. The germline V gene encodes CDR1 SGHRS and CDR2 YFSETQ. V lost 0 bases to trimming and J lost 6 bases; unmatched junction nucleotides: 2. There are 13 residues in the CDR3. Here the CDR3 DNA reads TGCGCCAGCAGCTTGGGACAGGGTAATGGCTACACCTTC. This encodes CASSLGQGNGYTF.

The CDR3 nucleotides are TGTGCCAGTAGTATAGATCTACGACAGGGGGCTTATGGCTACACCTTC. This gives the protein CASSIDLRQGAYGYTF. V is TRBV19 and J is TRBJ1-2; 10 nucleotides agree with TRBD1. CDR3 length equals 16 residues. The V gene end was trimmed by 0 bases and the J gene end by 5 bases; junction bases not matched to a gene: 6. Germline V gene data show CDR1 as LNHDA and CDR2 as SQIVND (reference sequence).

The chain joins TRBV15 to TRBJ2-7, with D possibly matching TRBD2 (6 bases). Germline assignment: CDR1 LNHNV and CDR2 YYDKDF (reference sequence). V was shortened by 5 bases and J by 3 bases, with 11 bases between the two germline ends. This CDR3 has 13 residues. Written as DNA, the CDR3 is TGTGCCACCAGCCCACGGGACTTCTACGAGCAGTACTTC. Translating it yields CATSPRDFYEQYF.

The table lists this clone with a few counts. This sequence joins TRBV30 and TRBJ1-1; no firm D call. The length of the CDR3 is 13 residues. Trimming removed 0 bases at V and 5 bases at J, with 10 bases between. The germline gives CDR1 GTSNPN, CDR2 SVGIG (reference sequence). The CDR3 protein is CAWSVALNTEAFF. The CDR3 DNA reads as TGTGCCTGGAGTGTGGCCCTCAATACTGAAGCTTTCTTT.

The rearrangement joins TRBV2 to TRBJ2-3, with 9 bases fitting TRBD1. Germline V CDR1 and CDR2: SNHLY, FYNNEI. Losses at the gene ends were 3 bases for V and 5 bases for J; bases not matched to a gene: 9. There are 16 residues in the CDR3. The CDR3 DNA is TGTGCCAGCAGTGAGACGGGACAGGGCCGAGGAGATACGCAGTATTTT. It encodes CASSETGQGRGDTQYF.

V and J are TRBV5-1 and TRBJ2-5; D possibly corresponds to TRBD1 (5 bases). The CDR3 runs to 15 residues. V was cut by 1 base and J by 0 bases, with 10 bases left in between. The germline V gene has CDR1 SGHRS and CDR2 YFSETQ. The CDR3 spells CASSLRQRYQETQYF. The CDR3 DNA is TGCGCCAGCAGCTTGAGACAGAGGTACCAAGAGACCCAGTACTTC.

This clone has just a few counts. The chain employs TRBV6-5 and TRBJ1-6; D is unclear. Trimming stripped 5 bases from V and 4 bases from J, with 9 bases between. Germline loops: CDR1 MNHEY, CDR2 SVGAGI. CDR3 length: 14 residues. CDR3 amino acids: CASSPSRYNSPLHF. As DNA, the CDR3 is TGTGCCAGCAGTCCCTCCCGATATAATTCACCCCTCCACTTT.

The chain links TRBV19 to TRBJ1-1; D gene uncertain. The CDR3 runs to 15 residues. The ends were cut back, 5 bases at V and 4 bases at J, with 17 bases in the middle. Germline CDR1 and CDR2: LNHDA and SQIVND (reference sequence). For the CDR3, the DNA is TGTGCCAGTAGTCTCCTCACGTTGGGAGGCACTGAAGCTTTCTTT. The encoded protein is CASSLLTLGGTEAFF.

The J gene is TRBJ2-1, the V gene TRBV4-2; 10 bases align to TRBD1. Trimming removed 2 bases from V and 7 bases from J; junction bases left unmatched: 11. CDR1 is LGHNA and CDR2 is YNFKEQ in the germline V gene. The CDR3 is 17 amino acids. CDR3 sequence reads: CASSQPLSDRGRNEQFF. The CDR3 bases are TGTGCCAGCAGCCAACCCCTAAGCGACAGGGGGCGGAATGAGCAGTTCTTC.

V gene TRBV11-2 combines with J gene TRBJ2-3; TRBD1 agrees at 7 bases. CDR1 and CDR2 (germline): SGHAT, FQNNGV. J gave up 5 bases and V 5 bases, and 13 bases lay outside the gene matches. The CDR3 has 16 residues. CDR3 sequence reads: CASSQRGRVKGDTQYF. CDR3 nucleotide sequence: TGTGCCAGCAGCCAGAGGGGGCGCGTGAAGGGAGATACGCAGTATTTT.

V gene TRBV21-1 combines with J gene TRBJ1-1. TRBV21-1 is an annotated pseudogene. CDR3 size: 15 residues. The CDR3 loop is CASPSGLAENTEAFF. CDR3 sequence (DNA): TGTGCCAGCCCCTCGGGCCTGGCGGAGAACACTGAAGCTTTCTTT.

The CDR3 DNA sequence: TGTGCCAGCAGTTACTCGAAGGGGACTGAAGCTTTCTTT. It specifies CASSYSKGTEAFF. The chain combines TRBV6-6 with TRBJ1-1, with a tentative D call TRBD1 (5 bases). The CDR3 sequence is 13 residues long. CDR1 MNHNY and CDR2 SVGAGI come from the germline V gene (reference sequence). V lost 0 bases to trimming and J lost 5 bases, with 7 bases between them.

The rearrangement links TRBV9 to TRBJ2-5; D possibly corresponds to TRBD2 (6 bases). With 0 bases removed from V and 1 base from J, the gap between germline ends came to 10 bases. There are 15 residues in the CDR3. Germline CDR1 SGDLS, CDR2 YYNGEE. The CDR3 reads CASSVENGGQETQYF. CDR3 DNA sequence: TGTGCCAGCAGCGTAGAAAACGGGGGCCAAGAGACCCAGTACTTC.

The chain is built from TRBV28 and TRBJ1-1, with 8 bases aligning to TRBD1. This CDR3 comprises 14 residues. Per germline, CDR1 MDHEN and CDR2 SYDVKM. The trim removed 6 bases at V and 2 bases at J, leaving 5 bases unmatched. CDR3 in amino acids: CASSRQGANTEAFF. The CDR3, as DNA: TGTGCCAGCAGCCGGCAGGGGGCTAACACTGAAGCTTTCTTT.

This chain joins TRBV12-2 and TRBJ2-2. TRBV12-2 is recorded as a pseudogene. CDR3 size: 17 residues. The CDR3 loop is CASRSYSRGTNTGELFF. DNA for the CDR3: TGTGCAAGTCGCTCCTATTCGAGGGGTACGAACACCGGGGAGCTGTTTTTT.

CDR3 bases: TGTGCCAGCAGTTTAAAGGGTATTCGGAATTCACCCCTCCACTTT. Amino acids: CASSLKGIRNSPLHF. The genes are TRBV27 and TRBJ1-6; D not certain. This CDR3 has 15 residues. The germline V and J ends were trimmed by 2 bases and 7 bases, with 12 bases remaining between them. CDR1 MNHEY and CDR2 SMNVEV come from the germline V gene (reference sequence).